This is a list of T cell receptor beta chains from one sample in a study of vaccination and CD4 T cells after COVID-19. TCRdb redid the calling of the PCR reads with MiXCR, one entry per CDR3 protein. The sample consists of about 25,000 distinct CDR3 sequences, roughly 49% of them appearing once. No antigen has been assigned to these receptors. The sequencing input was CD4+ T cells from blood, cultured in vitro. The receptor source for this set is a human donor who had recovered from COVID-19. Both conserved end residues are part of each CDR3. D genes are given only for firm matches. Expanded clones are given a class, and other clones once, few, many or no size at all.

TRBV28	TRBJ1-4	15	-	-	CASSGHGETNEKLFF	TGTGCCAGCAGTGGACACGGTGAAACTAATGAAAAACTGTTTTTT
TRBV7-2	TRBJ1-1	14	few	-	CASSLVYRDTEAFF	TGTGCCAGCAGCTTAGTTTACCGGGACACTGAAGCTTTCTTT
TRBV15	TRBJ1-2	14	few	-	CATSRRGLNHGYTF	TGTGCCACCAGCAGGAGGGGATTGAACCATGGCTACACCTTC
TRBV18	TRBJ1-2	13	-	-	CASSRDKNYGYTF	TGTGCCAGCTCAAGGGACAAAAACTATGGCTACACCTTC
TRBV6-1	TRBJ2-7	15	few	TRBD2	CASTLGLAGGGEQYF	TGTGCCAGCACCTTAGGACTAGCGGGAGGAGGAGAGCAGTACTTC
TRBV30	TRBJ2-7	15	once	TRBD2	CAWSEGLGKVDEQYF	TGTGCCTGGAGTGAGGGACTAGGGAAGGTCGACGAGCAGTACTTC
TRBV6-5	TRBJ2-2	15	few	-	CASSYRDGQTGELFF	TGTGCCAGCAGTTACCGGGACGGGCAGACCGGGGAGCTGTTTTTT
TRBV6-5	TRBJ2-7	14	-	TRBD1	CASSYGQGVYEQYF	TGTGCCAGCAGTTACGGTCAGGGGGTCTACGAGCAGTACTTC
TRBV7-2	TRBJ2-3	15	-	TRBD2	CASSSYSGGTDTQYF	TGTGCCAGCAGCTCATATAGCGGGGGCACAGATACGCAGTATTTT
TRBV3-1	TRBJ2-5	17	-	-	CASSQVPFGIVGETQYF	TGTGCCAGCAGCCAAGTTCCCTTCGGGATCGTTGGGGAGACCCAGTACTTC
TRBV18	TRBJ1-1	14	-	-	CASSPTTSYTEAFF	TGTGCCAGCTCACCCACTACCTCGTACACTGAAGCTTTCTTT
TRBV28	TRBJ1-2	13	-	-	CASRVTSEFGYTF	TGTGCCAGCAGGGTGACGTCCGAGTTTGGCTACACCTTC
TRBV5-1	TRBJ1-2	13	-	-	CASSLGGQGGYTF	TGCGCCAGCAGCTTGGGGGGGCAAGGCGGCTACACCTTC
TRBV6-2/TRBV6-3	TRBJ2-1	15	-	TRBD2	CASTRLAGTYNEQFF	TGTGCCAGCACAAGACTAGCGGGGACTTACAATGAGCAGTTCTTC
TRBV7-9	TRBJ1-6	19	few	-	CASSFAGRFDTLYNSPLHF	TGTGCCAGCAGCTTCGCCGGGAGATTCGACACTCTCTATAATTCACCCCTCCACTTT
TRBV24-1	TRBJ2-3	16	-	TRBD2	CATSESLAGVGDTQYF	TGTGCCACCAGTGAATCCCTAGCGGGAGTCGGGGATACGCAGTATTTT
TRBV4-1	TRBJ2-1	15	-	TRBD2	CASSLTSGTYNEQFF	TGCGCCAGCAGCCTCACTAGCGGGACTTACAATGAGCAGTTCTTC
TRBV6-1	TRBJ2-3	14	-	TRBD2	CASRQAGRTDTQYF	TGTGCCAGCAGGCAGGCCGGGAGGACAGATACGCAGTATTTT
TRBV27	TRBJ1-5	14	-	-	CASSSRDSNQPQHF	TGTGCCAGCAGTTCCAGGGATAGCAATCAGCCCCAGCATTTT
TRBV11-2	TRBJ2-1	17	-	TRBD2	CASSAALLAGGVPGPFF	TGTGCCAGCAGCGCAGCCTTACTAGCGGGAGGGGTGCCGGGCCCGTTCTTC
TRBV19	TRBJ2-1	13	-	-	CASSIARYNEQFF	TGTGCCAGTAGTATAGCGAGGTACAATGAGCAGTTCTTC
TRBV7-2	TRBJ1-2	13	few	TRBD1	CASSSGGGYGYTF	TGTGCCAGCAGCTCAGGGGGGGGATATGGCTACACCTTC
TRBV24-1	TRBJ2-7	14	once	-	CATSDPDRYDEQYF	TGTGCCACCAGTGACCCAGACAGGTACGACGAGCAGTACTTC
TRBV5-4	TRBJ2-7	15	few	TRBD2	CASSSSRLAVYEQYF	TGTGCCAGCAGCTCCTCGAGACTAGCGGTCTACGAGCAGTACTTC
TRBV12-2	TRBJ2-2	16	-	-	CASRSKPGLSTGELFF	TGTGCAAGTCGCTCCAAGCCGGGACTATCCACCGGGGAGCTGTTTTTT
TRBV23-1	TRBJ2-1	17	few	-	CASSQRAFRGLYNEQFF	TGCGCCAGCAGTCAGCGGGCATTCAGGGGCCTCTACAATGAGCAGTTCTTC
TRBV12-3/TRBV12-4	TRBJ2-2	16	-	TRBD2	CASRPGLAGVNGELFF	TGTGCCAGCAGACCCGGACTAGCGGGAGTGAACGGGGAGCTGTTTTTT
TRBV6-4	TRBJ2-2	18	-	TRBD2	CASSGSFRLAGSTGELFF	TGTGCCAGCAGTGGGAGCTTTCGACTAGCGGGAAGCACCGGGGAGCTGTTTTTT
TRBV4-3	TRBJ1-2	13	once	TRBD1	CASSQDQGASYTF	TGCGCCAGCAGCCAAGACCAGGGGGCGAGCTACACCTTC
TRBV11-2	TRBJ2-5	13	-	TRBD1	CASSQDRERTQYF	TGTGCCAGCAGCCAGGACAGGGAGCGGACCCAGTACTTC
TRBV7-2	TRBJ2-2	14	-	-	CASSLGPSAGELFF	TGTGCCAGCAGCTTAGGCCCTTCCGCCGGGGAGCTGTTTTTT
TRBV7-2	TRBJ2-7	17	-	TRBD1	CASSQGTPGQGAYEQYF	TGTGCCAGCAGCCAAGGCACACCGGGACAGGGGGCCTACGAGCAGTACTTC
TRBV4-3	TRBJ2-7	15	-	-	CASSRKPGAGNEQYF	TGCGCCAGCAGCCGAAAGCCGGGGGCAGGGAACGAGCAGTACTTC
TRBV7-2	TRBJ2-5	14	-	-	CASSRRVVGETQYF	TGTGCCAGCAGCCGCAGGGTAGTAGGAGAGACCCAGTACTTC
TRBV11-2	TRBJ1-2	15	few	TRBD1	CASSPDRGLTYGYTF	TGTGCCAGCAGCCCGGACAGGGGTTTGACCTATGGCTACACCTTC
TRBV7-3	TRBJ2-5	13	-	-	CASSFTAQETQYF	TGTGCCAGCAGCTTTACCGCACAAGAGACCCAGTACTTC
TRBV7-2	TRBJ2-3	15	-	-	CASSAGTWDTDTQYF	TGTGCCAGCAGCGCCGGGACCTGGGATACAGATACGCAGTATTTT
TRBV5-8	TRBJ1-5	17	once	TRBD1	CASSSGGQAGSYQPQHF	TGTGCCAGCAGCTCAGGCGGACAGGCGGGTAGCTATCAGCCCCAGCATTTT
TRBV5-1	TRBJ2-5	16	-	-	CASSLTGSSRGETQYF	TGCGCCAGCAGCTTAACCGGGAGCTCGAGGGGGGAGACCCAGTACTTC
TRBV28	TRBJ2-2	15	once	TRBD2	CASSHGTSWTGELFF	TGTGCCAGCAGTCACGGGACTAGCTGGACCGGGGAGCTGTTTTTT
TRBV7-9	TRBJ1-2	13	few	-	CASSLDSYYGYTF	TGTGCCAGCAGCTTAGACAGCTACTATGGCTACACCTTC
TRBV28	TRBJ1-1	16	few	-	CASSPTGLAPNTEAFF	TGTGCCAGCAGTCCTACGGGTCTGGCGCCGAACACTGAAGCTTTCTTT
TRBV10-1	TRBJ2-1	13	-	-	CASSESRSSWQFF	TGCGCCAGCAGTGAGTCGAGATCCTCGTGGCAGTTCTTC
TRBV20-1	TRBJ2-7	14	-	TRBD2	CSARISGLVYEQYF	TGCAGTGCTCGGATATCGGGACTAGTGTACGAGCAGTACTTC
TRBV6-1	TRBJ2-2	16	-	-	CASSRGGLSITGELFF	TGTGCCAGCAGCCGCGGGGGCCTCTCGATCACCGGGGAGCTGTTTTTT
TRBV18	TRBJ2-5	15	-	-	CASSPPGGNGETQYF	TGTGCCAGCTCACCACCTGGGGGAAACGGGGAGACCCAGTACTTC
TRBV20-1	TRBJ2-5	11	-	-	CTLWASLTQYF	TGCACCCTCTGGGCTAGTTTGACCCAGTACTTC
TRBV20-1	TRBJ2-1	15	-	-	CSARDRRAGDNEQFF	TGCAGTGCTAGAGATAGAAGGGCGGGCGACAATGAGCAGTTCTTC
TRBV30	TRBJ2-7	15	-	-	CAWSPLQPLGYEQYF	TGTGCCTGGAGTCCCCTCCAGCCCCTCGGTTACGAGCAGTACTTC
TRBV20-1	TRBJ2-7	12	-	TRBD1	CSGRGLLYEQYF	TGCAGCGGCAGGGGGCTACTCTACGAGCAGTACTTC
TRBV28	TRBJ2-3	14	few	TRBD1	CASRSTGVSDTQYF	TGTGCCAGCAGGTCGACAGGGGTCTCAGATACGCAGTATTTT
TRBV28	TRBJ1-6	14	-	-	CASSLVQGNSPLHF	TGTGCCAGCAGTTTGGTCCAGGGCAATTCACCCCTCCACTTT
TRBV6-1	TRBJ2-3	15	few	TRBD2	CAISVLGAGADTQYF	TGTGCCATCAGTGTATTGGGAGCGGGGGCAGATACGCAGTATTTT